A single T cell receptor (beta chain) is shown here with its context. The data derive from a study of blood T cell repertoires in COVID-19. The V and J ends lost 3 bases and 1 base respectively, with 8 bases between them. The CDR3 consists of 14 residues. From germline, CDR1 is LNHDA and CDR2 SQIVND (reference sequence). Assay: immunoSEQ multiplex PCR; the TCRdb copy retains only in-frame clones and omits some. The profile covers under 200,000 clones, with approximately 90% appearing a single time and roughly 24% taken by the ten largest. The specimen sequenced was peripheral blood. The chain has TRBV19 and TRBJ2-3; D call uncertain. The source of this sequence is a man aged 60 to 69 with acute or convalescent COVID-19. CDR3 sequence reads: CASSMNAGTDTQYF. The CDR3 nucleotides are TGTGCCAGTAGTATGAATGCGGGCACAGATACGCAGTATTTT.